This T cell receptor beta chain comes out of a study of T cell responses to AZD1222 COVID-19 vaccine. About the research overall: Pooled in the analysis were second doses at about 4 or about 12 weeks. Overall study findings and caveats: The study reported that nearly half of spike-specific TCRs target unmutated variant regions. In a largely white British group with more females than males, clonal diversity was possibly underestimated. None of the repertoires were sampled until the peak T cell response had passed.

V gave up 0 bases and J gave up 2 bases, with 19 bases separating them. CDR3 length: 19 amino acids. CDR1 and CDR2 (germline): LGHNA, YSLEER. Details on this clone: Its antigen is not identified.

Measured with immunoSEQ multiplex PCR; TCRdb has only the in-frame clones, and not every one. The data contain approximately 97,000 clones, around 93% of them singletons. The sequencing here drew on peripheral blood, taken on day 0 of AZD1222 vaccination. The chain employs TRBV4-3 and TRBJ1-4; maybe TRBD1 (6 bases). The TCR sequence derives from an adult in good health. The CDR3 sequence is CASSQDLAAGDRTNEKLFF. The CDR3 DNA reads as TGCGCCAGCAGCCAAGATCTTGCGGCAGGGGATCGGACTAATGAAAAACTGTTTTTT.